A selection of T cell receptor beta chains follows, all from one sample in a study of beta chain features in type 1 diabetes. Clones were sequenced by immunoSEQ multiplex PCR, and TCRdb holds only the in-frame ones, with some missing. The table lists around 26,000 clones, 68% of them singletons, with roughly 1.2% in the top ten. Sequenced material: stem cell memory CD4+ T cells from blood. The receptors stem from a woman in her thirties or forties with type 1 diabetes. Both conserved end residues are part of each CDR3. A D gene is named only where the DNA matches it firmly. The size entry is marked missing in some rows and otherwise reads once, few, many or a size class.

CASSRDRGDEQYF | TGTGCCAGCAGCCGGGACAGGGGTGACGAGCAGTACTTC | TRBJ2-7 | few | TRBV7-9 | TRBD1
CASSLRGDTQYF | TGCGCCAGCAGCTTGAGAGGGGATACGCAGTATTTT | TRBJ2-3 | once | TRBV5-1 | NA
CASSLGGGGQETQYF | TGTGCCAGCAGTCTCGGGGGGGGCGGCCAAGAGACCCAGTACTTC | TRBJ2-5 | NA | TRBV6-6 | TRBD2
CASSYEFLAGEQFF | TGTGCCAGCAGTTATGAGTTCCTAGCGGGTGAGCAGTTCTTC | TRBJ2-1 | NA | TRBV6-1 | TRBD2
CASSLQGRGNQPQHF | TGTGCCAGCAGCCTCCAGGGTCGTGGCAATCAGCCCCAGCATTTT | TRBJ1-5 | few | TRBV7-2 | NA
CASSIGQMSSNYGYTF | TGTGCCAGCAGCATTGGACAGATGTCATCTAACTATGGCTACACCTTC | TRBJ1-2 | NA | TRBV5-6 | NA
CASSLPSLAVKNIQYF | TGTGCCAGCAGCTTGCCCTCACTAGCCGTCAAAAACATTCAGTACTTC | TRBJ2-4 | few | TRBV5-6 | NA
CATSLSPGSQLSYNEQFF | TGTGCCACCAGCCTAAGTCCAGGGTCTCAACTATCCTACAATGAGCAGTTCTTC | TRBJ2-1 | NA | TRBV15 | NA
CAWSYPGQGITEAFF | TGTGCCTGGAGTTATCCCGGACAGGGGATAACTGAAGCTTTCTTT | TRBJ1-1 | NA | TRBV30 | TRBD1
CASSPWTGGLDTQYF | TGTGCCAGCAGCCCATGGACAGGGGGCTTAGATACGCAGTATTTT | TRBJ2-3 | NA | TRBV7-3 | TRBD1
CASSSGQGAVGEKLFF | TGCGCCAGCAGCTCCGGACAGGGGGCCGTGGGCGAAAAACTGTTTTTT | TRBJ1-4 | NA | TRBV4-1 | TRBD1
CASSIRGRTGELFF | TGTGCCAGCAGCATCAGGGGTCGGACCGGGGAGCTGTTTTTT | TRBJ2-2 | NA | TRBV7-2 | NA
CASSSSSGSPYEQYF | TGTGCCAGCAGCTCATCTAGCGGGAGCCCCTACGAGCAGTACTTC | TRBJ2-7 | NA | TRBV7-9 | TRBD2
CASSQEDRNQPQHF | TGCGCCAGCAGCCAAGAAGACAGGAATCAGCCCCAGCATTTT | TRBJ1-5 | NA | TRBV4-1 | NA
CASSFGRGAFF | TGTGCCAGCAGCTTCGGTAGGGGCGCTTTCTTT | TRBJ1-1 | NA | TRBV5-4 | NA
CSASPGDEAFF | TGCAGTGCTTCCCCGGGGGATGAAGCTTTCTTT | TRBJ1-1 | NA | TRBV20-1 | NA
CASSQALGQGASQGAFF | TGTGCCAGCAGCCAAGCCCTCGGACAGGGGGCGAGTCAAGGAGCTTTCTTT | TRBJ1-1 | NA | TRBV4-2 | TRBD1
CASSQGVGRVATEAFF | TGTGCCAGCAGCCAAGGAGTGGGCAGGGTGGCCACTGAAGCTTTCTTT | TRBJ1-1 | NA | TRBV5-4 | NA
CASSQGSGDSRYEQYF | TGTGCCAGCAGCCAAGGCAGTGGGGACAGCCGTTACGAGCAGTACTTC | TRBJ2-7 | NA | TRBV4-2 | TRBD1
CASSPGTRSVDTQYF | TGTGCCAGCTCCCCCGGGACAAGGTCCGTAGATACGCAGTATTTT | TRBJ2-3 | NA | TRBV18 | NA
CASSLGGRSENEQFF | TGTGCCAGCAGCTTAGGGGGGCGCTCTGAGAATGAGCAGTTCTTC | TRBJ2-1 | NA | TRBV11-3 | NA
CASQDRPTDTQYF | TGCGCCAGCCAAGACAGGCCCACAGATACGCAGTATTTT | TRBJ2-3 | NA | TRBV4-1 | NA
CASSLPGQGASGNTIYF | TGTGCCAGCAGCTTGCCCGGACAGGGGGCATCTGGAAACACCATATATTTT | TRBJ1-3 | NA | TRBV5-4 | TRBD1
CASRRRDSYQTGELFF | TGTGCCAGTAGGAGGCGGGACAGTTATCAAACCGGGGAGCTGTTTTTT | TRBJ2-2 | NA | TRBV19 | NA
CASSPGTSGTEAFF | TGTGCCAGCTCACCCGGCACTTCGGGCACTGAAGCTTTCTTT | TRBJ1-1 | NA | TRBV18 | NA
CASSLGGDHSNQPQHF | TGTGCCAGCAGCTTAGGGGGGGACCATAGCAATCAGCCCCAGCATTTT | TRBJ1-5 | once | TRBV7-9 | NA
CSVDGGTEAFF | TGCAGCGTTGACGGTGGCACTGAAGCTTTCTTT | TRBJ1-1 | once | TRBV29-1 | NA
CASSPRTPTEAFF | TGTGCCAGCTCACCACGGACTCCCACTGAAGCTTTCTTT | TRBJ1-1 | NA | TRBV18 | NA